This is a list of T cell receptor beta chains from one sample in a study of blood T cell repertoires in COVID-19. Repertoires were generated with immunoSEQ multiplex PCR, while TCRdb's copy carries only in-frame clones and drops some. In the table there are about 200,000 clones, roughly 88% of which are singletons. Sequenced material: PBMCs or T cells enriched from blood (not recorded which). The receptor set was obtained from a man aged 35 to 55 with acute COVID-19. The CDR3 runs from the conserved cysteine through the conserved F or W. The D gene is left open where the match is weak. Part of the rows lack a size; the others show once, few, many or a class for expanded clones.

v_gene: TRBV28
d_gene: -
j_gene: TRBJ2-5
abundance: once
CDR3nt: TGTGCCAGCAGTTTAAGAGATCGACAGGCGGGGACCCAGTACTTC
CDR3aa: CASSLRDRQAGTQYF

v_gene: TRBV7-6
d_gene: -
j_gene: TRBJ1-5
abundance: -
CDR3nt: TGTGCCAGCAGCCTTGGACCCCATCACGGGGTAAATCAGCCCCAGCATTTT
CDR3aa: CASSLGPHHGVNQPQHF

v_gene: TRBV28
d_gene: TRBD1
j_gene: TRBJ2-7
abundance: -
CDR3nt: TGTGCCAGCCGAGTGGCGAGAGGGGGCCCCTCCTACGAGCAGTACTTC
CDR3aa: CASRVARGGPSYEQYF

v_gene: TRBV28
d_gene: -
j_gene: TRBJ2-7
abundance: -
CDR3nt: TGTGCCAGCAGTTTCTTCGGGGAAAAAACCTACGAGCAGTACTTC
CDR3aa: CASSFFGEKTYEQYF

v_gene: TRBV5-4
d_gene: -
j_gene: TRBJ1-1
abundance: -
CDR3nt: TGTGCCAGCAGCCCCGGGGGGGGGCTTGGCACTGAAGCTTTCTTT
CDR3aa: CASSPGGGLGTEAFF

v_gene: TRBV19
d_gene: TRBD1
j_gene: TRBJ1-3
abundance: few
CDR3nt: TGTGCCAGTAGGCTTCGACAGGGTGACTCTGGAAACACCATATATTTT
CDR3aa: CASRLRQGDSGNTIYF

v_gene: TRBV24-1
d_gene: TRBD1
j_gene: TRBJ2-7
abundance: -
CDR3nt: TGTGCCACCAGTGATACCGGGACAGCCACCTACGAGCAGTACTTC
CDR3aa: CATSDTGTATYEQYF

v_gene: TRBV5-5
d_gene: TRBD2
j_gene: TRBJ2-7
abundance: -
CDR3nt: TGTGCCAGCAGCTTGGCCATTACTAGCGTCGAGCAGTACTTC
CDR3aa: CASSLAITSVEQYF

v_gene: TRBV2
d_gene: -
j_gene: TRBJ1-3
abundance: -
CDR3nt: TGTGCCAGCAGAACAGGACGAGCAGGAAACACCATATATTTT
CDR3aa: CASRTGRAGNTIYF

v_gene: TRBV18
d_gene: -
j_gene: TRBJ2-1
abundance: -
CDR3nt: TGTGCCAGCTCACTCAAACGGGCCGGGGACAATGAGCAGTTCTTC
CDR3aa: CASSLKRAGDNEQFF

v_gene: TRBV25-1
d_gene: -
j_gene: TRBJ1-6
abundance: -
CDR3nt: TGTGCCAGCAGTGAACAAACAGGGTGGAGCTCACCCCTCCACTTT
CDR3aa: CASSEQTGWSSPLHF

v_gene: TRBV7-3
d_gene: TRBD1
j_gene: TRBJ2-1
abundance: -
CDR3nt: TGTGCCAGCAGCTTAACGGGACAGGGGGCTATAAGGTCCTACAATGAGCAGTTCTTC
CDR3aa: CASSLTGQGAIRSYNEQFF

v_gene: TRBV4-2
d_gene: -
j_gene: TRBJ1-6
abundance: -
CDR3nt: TGTGCCAGCAGCCAAGAACAGAACTCCTATAATTCACCCCTCCACTTT
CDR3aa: CASSQEQNSYNSPLHF

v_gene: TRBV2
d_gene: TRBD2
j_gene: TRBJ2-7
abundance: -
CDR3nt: TGTGCCAGCGGCCCCTGGGGGGAGGGCGAGCAGTACTTC
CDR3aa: CASGPWGEGEQYF

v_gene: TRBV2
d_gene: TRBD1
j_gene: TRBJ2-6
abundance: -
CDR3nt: TGTGCCAGCAGTGAAGGGACAGGATCTTACTCTGGGGCCAACGTCCTGACTTTC
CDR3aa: CASSEGTGSYSGANVLTF

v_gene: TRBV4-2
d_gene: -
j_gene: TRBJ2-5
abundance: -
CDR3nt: TGTGCCAGCAGCCCTTACCAGGCGTGGCAAGAGACCCAGTACTTC
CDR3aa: CASSPYQAWQETQYF

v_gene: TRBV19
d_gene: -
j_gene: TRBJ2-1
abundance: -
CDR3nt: TGTGCCAGTACCGCGGGGTGGGGCAATGAGCAGTTCTTC
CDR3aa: CASTAGWGNEQFF

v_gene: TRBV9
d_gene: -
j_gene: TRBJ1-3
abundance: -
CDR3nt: TGTGCCAGCAGCGTAGTAGGGGGAAGAGGAAACACCATATATTTT
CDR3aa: CASSVVGGRGNTIYF

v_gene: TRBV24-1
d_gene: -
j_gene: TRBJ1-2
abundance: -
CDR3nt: TGTGCCACCAGTACGGCTAACTATGGCTACACCTTC
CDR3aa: CATSTANYGYTF